The rows below give T cell receptor beta chains drawn from one sample of a study of blood T cell repertoires in COVID-19. This table comes from immunoSEQ multiplex PCR, and its TCRdb copy is limited to in-frame clones, with some not included. The repertoire consists of about 210,000 clones, with 92% occurring once and the leading ten covering approximately 1.2%. Sequencing used peripheral blood. The receptors here all came from a man in his thirties or forties with acute or convalescent COVID-19. CDR3s include the opening cysteine and the closing phenylalanine or tryptophan. Fields, in order: CDR3 DNA, CDR3 protein, clone size, D gene, J gene, CDR3 length, V gene. A D gene is named only where the DNA matches it firmly. Only part of the rows carry a size: once, few, many, or a class if the clone is expanded.

cdr3_nt: TGTGCCAGCTCACGAGCTAGCACAGATACGCAGTATTTT; cdr3_aa: CASSRASTDTQYF; clone_size: .; d_call: .; j_call: TRBJ2-3; cdr3_length: 13; v_call: TRBV18
cdr3_nt: TGTGCCAGCAGCTTTGCAGGTCTGTCGGAGACCCAGTACTTC; cdr3_aa: CASSFAGLSETQYF; clone_size: .; d_call: .; j_call: TRBJ2-5; cdr3_length: 14; v_call: TRBV7-8
cdr3_nt: TGTGCCAGCAGTCTGTTGAGACTAGCGGCCTACGAGCAGTACTTC; cdr3_aa: CASSLLRLAAYEQYF; clone_size: .; d_call: TRBD2; j_call: TRBJ2-7; cdr3_length: 15; v_call: TRBV28
cdr3_nt: TGTGCCAGCAGCTCGGGACTAGCGGGATCCCGCGGCACCGGGGAGCTGTTTTTT; cdr3_aa: CASSSGLAGSRGTGELFF; clone_size: .; d_call: TRBD2; j_call: TRBJ2-2; cdr3_length: 18; v_call: TRBV5-8
cdr3_nt: TGCGCCAGCAGCTTTCAAGCGGCTGAGCAGTTCTTC; cdr3_aa: CASSFQAAEQFF; clone_size: .; d_call: .; j_call: TRBJ2-1; cdr3_length: 12; v_call: TRBV5-1
cdr3_nt: TGTGCCAGCAGTTCGCAGGGGGAGATCTATGGCTACACCTTC; cdr3_aa: CASSSQGEIYGYTF; clone_size: .; d_call: TRBD1; j_call: TRBJ1-2; cdr3_length: 14; v_call: TRBV28
cdr3_nt: TGTGCCAGCAGCAACGGGATAAACTATGGCTACACCTTC; cdr3_aa: CASSNGINYGYTF; clone_size: .; d_call: .; j_call: TRBJ1-2; cdr3_length: 13; v_call: TRBV7-2
cdr3_nt: TGCAGCCGGGTGGATCAAGAGACCCAGTACTTC; cdr3_aa: CSRVDQETQYF; clone_size: once; d_call: .; j_call: TRBJ2-5; cdr3_length: 11; v_call: TRBV29-1
cdr3_nt: TGTGCCAGCATGACAGGGGGCGAGGAGGCCGGGGAGCTGTTTTTT; cdr3_aa: CASMTGGEEAGELFF; clone_size: .; d_call: TRBD1; j_call: TRBJ2-2; cdr3_length: 15; v_call: TRBV28
cdr3_nt: TGTGCCAGCAGCCCCAGCGTAGGGGTAAAGCAGTTCTTC; cdr3_aa: CASSPSVGVKQFF; clone_size: .; d_call: .; j_call: TRBJ2-1; cdr3_length: 13; v_call: TRBV3-1/TRBV3-2
cdr3_nt: TGCGCCAGCAGCTCCCAAAACTATTATGAAGCTTTCTTT; cdr3_aa: CASSSQNYYEAFF; clone_size: .; d_call: .; j_call: TRBJ1-1; cdr3_length: 13; v_call: TRBV5-1
cdr3_nt: TGTGCCACCAGTGATTCCACAGGGGAATTAGAACTGTTCTTC; cdr3_aa: CATSDSTGELELFF; clone_size: .; d_call: TRBD1; j_call: TRBJ2-1; cdr3_length: 14; v_call: TRBV24-1
cdr3_nt: TGTGCCAGCAGTTCGAACAGCCACACCATATATTTT; cdr3_aa: CASSSNSHTIYF; clone_size: .; d_call: .; j_call: TRBJ1-3; cdr3_length: 12; v_call: TRBV28
cdr3_nt: TGTGCCAGCAGCCGGGACAGGGGGGACGAGCAGTACTTC; cdr3_aa: CASSRDRGDEQYF; clone_size: .; d_call: TRBD1; j_call: TRBJ2-7; cdr3_length: 13; v_call: TRBV11-3
cdr3_nt: TGTGCCAGCAGCAGGCAGGGATATTCACCCCTCCACTTT; cdr3_aa: CASSRQGYSPLHF; clone_size: few; d_call: .; j_call: TRBJ1-6; cdr3_length: 13; v_call: TRBV14
cdr3_nt: TGTGCCAGCCTAGGCGGGGGGCGTAGCAATCAGCCCCAGCATTTT; cdr3_aa: CASLGGGRSNQPQHF; clone_size: .; d_call: .; j_call: TRBJ1-5; cdr3_length: 15; v_call: TRBV28
cdr3_nt: TGTGCCAGCAGTTACGGGGGGGGGTCGCATCAGCCCCAGCATTTT; cdr3_aa: CASSYGGGSHQPQHF; clone_size: once; d_call: .; j_call: TRBJ1-5; cdr3_length: 15; v_call: TRBV6-6
cdr3_nt: TGTGCCAGTACCGGGACTACGGATTACGAGCAGTACTTC; cdr3_aa: CASTGTTDYEQYF; clone_size: .; d_call: TRBD2; j_call: TRBJ2-7; cdr3_length: 13; v_call: TRBV28
cdr3_nt: TGTGCCAGCAGCCAAGCCCCACTAGCGGGGGGACGTGCGCTGTTTTTT; cdr3_aa: CASSQAPLAGGRALFF; clone_size: .; d_call: TRBD2; j_call: TRBJ2-2; cdr3_length: 16; v_call: TRBV3-1/TRBV3-2
cdr3_nt: TGTGCCAGCAGTTTAAATCCCCCCGGGGACAGGATCTCTGGAAACACCATATATTTT; cdr3_aa: CASSLNPPGDRISGNTIYF; clone_size: .; d_call: TRBD1; j_call: TRBJ1-3; cdr3_length: 19; v_call: TRBV27
cdr3_nt: TGTGCCAGCAGCTCTCTGGGGGGTGGTCGAAGCTACGAGCAGTACTTC; cdr3_aa: CASSSLGGGRSYEQYF; clone_size: .; d_call: .; j_call: TRBJ2-7; cdr3_length: 16; v_call: TRBV11-2
cdr3_nt: TGCAGCGTTGGAGGAGGGCCCGAGCAGTACTTC; cdr3_aa: CSVGGGPEQYF; clone_size: .; d_call: .; j_call: TRBJ2-7; cdr3_length: 11; v_call: TRBV29-1
cdr3_nt: TGTGCCAGCGCGAGCCGGACTAGCGGAGACCTCACAGATACGCAGTATTTT; cdr3_aa: CASASRTSGDLTDTQYF; clone_size: .; d_call: TRBD2; j_call: TRBJ2-3; cdr3_length: 17; v_call: TRBV3-1/TRBV3-2